The clone carrying this TCR beta chain was seen a few times. Antigen unknown. The protocol was immunoSEQ multiplex PCR, while the TCRdb copy is restricted to in-frame clones and leaves out a portion. Among about 2.1 million clones listed, around 93% were seen once. Terminally differentiated effector memory CD45RA+ cells were left out of the naive CD8 fraction, which was CD45RO-negative and positively selected for CCR7. Donation came from healthy HIV-negative adults that had no recent acute infections or vaccinations. This CDR3 has 15 residues. Germline loops: CDR1 SEHNR, CDR2 FQNEAQ (reference sequence). V gave up 2 bases and J gave up 2 bases, with 13 bases separating them. The data derive from a study of shared clonotypes between healthy human individuals. Study context: A couple of female and a few male donors aged 18 to 49 were enrolled. The plates for each donor numbered three CD4 naive, three CD4 memory, two CD8 naive and one CD8 memory. General study results and limits: Donor scarcity curtailed the genetic and exposure-history diversity represented herein.

V usage is TRBV7-9 and J usage is TRBJ2-7; maybe TRBD2 (5 bases). Material for sequencing was naive CD8+ T cells from PBMCs. The source is a young man in good health. Some clones in this sample may be carry-over from other donors' samples. The CDR3 is CASSLSLGVTYEQYF. CDR3 nucleotide sequence: TGTGCCAGCAGCTTATCTCTCGGGGTCACCTACGAGCAGTACTTC.